These 27 T cell receptor beta chains came from one sample sequenced in a study of shared clonotypes between healthy human individuals. Positively selected for CCR7, the CD45RO-negative cells used as naive CD8 cells excluded terminally differentiated effector memory CD45RA+ cells. The data were produced by immunoSEQ multiplex PCR, yet TCRdb's version contains in-frame clones alone and is incomplete. The repertoire includes around 2.1 million clones, about 92% of them detected once, and 1.5% to 2% sits in the top ten. Input material: naive CD8+ T cells from PBMCs. The source is a man aged 18 to 30 in good health. Some clones in this sample may be carry-over from other donors' samples.

The J gene is TRBJ1-1, the V gene TRBV19; 10 nucleotides match TRBD1. The ends lost 7 bases at V and 4 bases at J; junction bases unmatched: 9. The CDR3 is 15 residues long. Germline CDR1 LNHDA, CDR2 SQIVND (reference sequence). The CDR3 reads CASMRVGQGSTEAFF. For the CDR3, the DNA is TGTGCCAGTATGAGGGTGGGACAGGGGAGCACTGAAGCTTTCTTT.

The CDR3 region has the DNA TGTGCCAGTAGACATGTCCGGGACGGGAATAACTATGGCTACACCTTC. Its protein is CASRHVRDGNNYGYTF. V and J are TRBV19 and TRBJ1-2, with D tentatively TRBD1 (5 bases). V dropped 6 bases and J dropped 1 base, with 18 bases sitting between them. Germline V gene data show CDR1 as LNHDA and CDR2 as SQIVND (reference sequence). This CDR3 spans 16 amino acids.

The chain employs TRBV11-2 and TRBJ2-3; 10 bases agree with TRBD1. V lost 5 bases and J lost 10; bases outside the gene matches: 15. The CDR3 covers 16 residues. The V gene's germline CDR1 is SGHAT and CDR2 FQNNGV. As DNA, the CDR3 is TGTGCCAGCAGCGCAGGGACAGGGGCAGCGATGGGGCCGCAGTATTTT. It specifies CASSAGTGAAMGPQYF.

The genes are TRBV5-1 and TRBJ2-3, with TRBD1 matching 7 bases. The germline V gene encodes CDR1 SGHRS and CDR2 YFSETQ. V was pared by 4 bases and J by 6 bases, with 8 bases of the junction left unmatched. CDR3 length: 14 residues. CDR3 nucleotide sequence: TGCGCCAGCAGCATTCTAACAGGGGCGGATACGCAGTATTTT. Protein sequence: CASSILTGADTQYF. Together with reference TRBV5-1 and TRBJ2-3, the CDR3 gives the full variable domain: KAGVTQTPRYLIKTRGQQVTLSCSPISGHRSVSWYQQTPGQGLQFLFEYFSETQRNKGNFPGRFSGRQFSNSRSEMNVSTLELGDSALYLCASSILTGADTQYFGPGTRLTVL.

About this clone itself: Other DNA sequences from this sample encode an identical CDR3 as well. The chain carries TRBV9 and TRBJ2-7; 10 bases line up with TRBD2. Germline V gene data show CDR1 as SGDLS and CDR2 as YYNGEE. The CDR3 has 14 residues. After removal of 5 bases from V and 2 bases from J, the junction contained 4 bases not matched to a gene. The CDR3 region is CASSAGTSAYEQYF. The CDR3 region has the DNA TGTGCCAGCAGTGCCGGGACTAGCGCCTACGAGCAGTACTTC.

This chain connects TRBV19 to TRBJ2-7, with 11 bases identical to TRBD2. Trimming removed 2 bases from V and 3 bases from J; junction bases left unmatched: 15. Per germline, CDR1 LNHDA and CDR2 SQIVND (reference sequence). The CDR3 is made up of 19 amino acids. This chain's CDR3 is CASSISSVSGRAGGYEQYF. CDR3 nucleotides: TGTGCCAGTAGTATATCGTCGGTTAGCGGGAGGGCCGGGGGCTACGAGCAGTACTTC. Full variable domain (missing parts from reference TRBV19 and TRBJ2-7): DGGITQSPKYLFRKEGQNVTLSCEQNLNHDAMYWYRQDPGQGLRLIYYSQIVNDFQKGDIAEGYSVSREKKESFPLTVTSAQKNPTAFYLCASSISSVSGRAGGYEQYFGPGTRLTVT.

V and J are TRBV19 and TRBJ2-3; TRBD2 aligns across 13 bases. The germline V gene encodes CDR1 LNHDA and CDR2 SQIVND (reference sequence). The junction had 9 bases not matched to a gene; V was cut back by 3 bases and J by 3 bases. The CDR3 covers 18 residues. CDR3 bases: TGTGCCAGTAGTATTGGACTAGCGGGAGCGGGTTCAACAGATACGCAGTATTTT. Its translation: CASSIGLAGAGSTDTQYF.

The chain combines TRBV7-6 with TRBJ1-4; D remains ambiguous. This CDR3 region has 15 residues. Germline V gene lookup returns CDR1 SGHVS and CDR2 FNYEAQ. V shed 3 bases and J shed 6 bases, with 14 bases lying between them. CDR3 nucleotides: TGTGCCAGCAGCTTGCAATGGACGAAGGATGAAAAACTGTTTTTT. This sequence encodes CASSLQWTKDEKLFF.

This clone has just one count. V gene TRBV11-2 combines with J gene TRBJ2-7; 7 bases are shared with TRBD1. Germline loops: CDR1 SGHAT, CDR2 FQNNGV. The CDR3 loop spans 14 amino acids. The junction had 7 bases not matched to a gene; V was cut back by 3 bases and J by 5 bases. The CDR3: CASSFGTVDHEQYF. The CDR3 DNA reads as TGTGCCAGCAGCTTCGGGACAGTGGATCACGAGCAGTACTTC. Full variable domain (remainder filled in from reference TRBV11-2 and TRBJ2-7): EAGVAQSPRYKIIEKRQSVAFWCNPISGHATLYWYQQILGQGPKLLIQFQNNGVVDDSQLPKDRFSAERLKGVDSTLKIQPAKLEDSAVYLCASSFGTVDHEQYFGPGTRLTVT.

CDR3 sequence (DNA): TGTGCCAGCAGCTGGGGGAGCGGGAGGGATGAGCAGTTCTTC. It is translated as CASSWGSGRDEQFF. The V call is TRBV5-6, the J call TRBJ2-1; 10 bases fit TRBD2. The CDR3 runs to 14 residues. Germline V lookup: CDR1 SGHDT, CDR2 YYEEEE. J gave up 8 bases and V 3 bases, and 5 bases lay outside the gene matches.

The sample holds one count of this clone. Within the sample, other DNA sequences also encode this same CDR3. This sequence joins TRBV19 and TRBJ2-1; the D is unclear. V was cut by 5 bases and J by 1 base, with 9 bases left in between. The germline V gene has CDR1 LNHDA and CDR2 SQIVND (reference sequence). This CDR3 is 14 amino acids long. In DNA form, the CDR3 reads TGTGCCAGTAGTCCCACCGGATCCTACAATGAGCAGTTCTTC. It specifies CASSPTGSYNEQFF.

The chain uses TRBV30 and TRBJ2-1; TRBD2 agrees at 11 bases. The germline CDR1 and CDR2 sequences are GTSNPN and SVGIG (reference sequence). Trimming cost V 2 bases and J 3 bases; bases outside gene matches: 9. CDR3 length: 17 residues. The DNA for the CDR3 is TGTGCCTGGAGTCCACTAGCGGGAGAAGGGGTCTACAATGAGCAGTTCTTC. Its protein product is CAWSPLAGEGVYNEQFF.

V and J are TRBV19 and TRBJ2-7; D is unclear. The CDR3 covers 13 residues. CDR1 LNHDA and CDR2 SQIVND come from the germline V gene (reference sequence). V was trimmed by 4 bases and J by 2 bases, leaving 9 bases between them. The CDR3 sequence is CASSTRITYEQYF. CDR3 nucleotide sequence: TGTGCCAGTAGTACCCGGATTACCTACGAGCAGTACTTC.

The chain has TRBV12-5 and TRBJ1-1, with a tentative D call TRBD1 (6 bases). Trimming stripped 3 bases from V and 8 bases from J, with 10 bases between. CDR1 LGHNT and CDR2 FRNRAP come from the germline V gene. The CDR3 is 12 amino acids. The CDR3 sequence: CASGFWGQEAFF. As DNA, the CDR3 is TGTGCTAGTGGTTTTTGGGGACAAGAAGCTTTCTTT.

The V call is TRBV13, the J call TRBJ1-3; D ambiguous. The V gene lost 5 bases and the J gene lost 4 bases, with 12 bases spanning the gap. The germline V gene has CDR1 PRHDT and CDR2 FYEKMQ (reference sequence). The CDR3 totals 14 residues. The CDR3: CASSHGISGNTIYF. DNA for the CDR3: TGTGCCAGCAGCCACGGGATTTCCGGAAACACCATATATTTT.

The chain joins TRBV7-2 to TRBJ2-3; 7 nucleotides match TRBD2. V lost 3 bases to trimming and J lost 0 bases; unmatched junction nucleotides: 6. This CDR3 contains 16 residues. Germline values: CDR1 SGHTA, CDR2 FQGNSA. CDR3 amino acids: CASSFGTTKSTDTQYF. The CDR3 coding sequence is TGTGCCAGCAGCTTTGGGACTACGAAGAGCACAGATACGCAGTATTTT.

This chain links TRBV4-1 with TRBJ2-1; 8 bases match TRBD2. The V segment lost 0 bases and the J segment 4 bases; nucleotides outside the gene matches: 8. The CDR3 has 17 amino acids. From germline, CDR1 is MGHRA and CDR2 YSYEKL. In nucleotides, the CDR3 is TGCGCCAGCAGCCAAGATCGGAATAGCGGGATATACAATGAGCAGTTCTTC. Protein: CASSQDRNSGIYNEQFF.

The chain combines TRBV5-1 with TRBJ2-6; D tentatively fits TRBD1 or TRBD2 (5 bases each). Germline V lookup: CDR1 SGHRS, CDR2 YFSETQ. The CDR3 loop spans 17 amino acids. The V end lost 3 bases, the J end lost 0 bases, and 13 bases lay between the germline ends. The CDR3 sequence: CASSSRDGASGANVLTF. The CDR3 region has the DNA TGCGCCAGCAGCTCACGGGACGGGGCCTCTGGGGCCAACGTCCTGACTTTC.

The J gene is TRBJ1-2, the V gene TRBV7-6; 7 bases align to TRBD1. Per germline, CDR1 SGHVS and CDR2 FNYEAQ. Trimming cost V 3 bases and J 6 bases; bases outside gene matches: 4. This CDR3 has 13 residues. In DNA form, the CDR3 reads TGTGCCAGCAGCTTGGGACAGAAGGATGGCTACACCTTC. It yields the protein CASSLGQKDGYTF. Using reference TRBV7-6 and TRBJ1-2 for the parts outside the CDR3, the full variable domain is GAGVSQSPRYKVTKRGQDVALRCDPISGHVSLYWYRQALGQGPEFLTYFNYEAQQDKSGLPNDRFSAERPEGSISTLTIQRTEQRDSAMYRCASSLGQKDGYTFGSGTRLTVV.

The chain has TRBV28 and TRBJ2-1, with D unclear. Trimming cost V 5 bases and J 6 bases, with 17 bases left between them. The CDR3 has 15 amino acids. Germline V lookup: CDR1 MDHEN, CDR2 SYDVKM. Here the CDR3 DNA reads TGTGCCAGCAGTCCCACCAGAGGACGGGCCAATGAGCAGTTCTTC. Amino acids: CASSPTRGRANEQFF.

This clone came up once. The rearrangement joins TRBV6-1 to TRBJ2-7, with D perhaps TRBD1 or TRBD2 (5 bases each). The CDR3 runs to 13 residues. With 11 bases removed from V and 5 bases from J, the gap between germline ends came to 19 bases. Looked up from germline, CDR1 is MNHNS and CDR2 is SASEGT. CDR3 sequence: CASSGNRLDEQYF. DNA for the CDR3: TGTGCCTCCTCGGGAAACAGGCTGGACGAGCAGTACTTC.

The chain is built from TRBV10-3 and TRBJ2-2; a possible D gene is TRBD2 (5 bases). This CDR3 spans 13 amino acids. Per germline, CDR1 ENHRY and CDR2 SYGVKD. CDR3 nucleotides: TGTGCGGTAAAGGGAGACAACACCGGGGAGCTGTTTTTT. Protein: CAVKGDNTGELFF.

J is TRBJ1-1 and V is TRBV6-5, with 8 nucleotides matching TRBD1. The CDR3 consists of 16 residues. The trim removed 2 bases at V and 5 bases at J, leaving 10 bases unmatched. Germline CDR1 reads MNHEY; CDR2 reads SVGAGI. The CDR3 DNA is TGTGCCAGCAGTTACGAGACAGGGGAGAAGGGGACTGAAGCTTTCTTT. This gives the protein CASSYETGEKGTEAFF.

This chain links TRBV19 with TRBJ1-1; weak D call: TRBD1 (5 bases). CDR3 size: 14 residues. Germline CDR1 is LNHDA and CDR2 is SQIVND (reference sequence). The V end lost 2 bases, the J end lost 3 bases, and 10 bases lay between the germline ends. This CDR3 reads CASSIWAGDTEAFF. The CDR3, as DNA: TGTGCCAGTAGTATATGGGCGGGGGACACTGAAGCTTTCTTT.

This chain joins TRBV6-6 and TRBJ2-7, with 10 nucleotides matching TRBD1. The CDR3 totals 15 residues. The V gene end was trimmed by 7 bases and the J gene end by 3 bases; junction bases not matched to a gene: 9. Germline values: CDR1 MNHNY, CDR2 SVGAGI (reference sequence). DNA for the CDR3: TGTGCCAGCAATACTGCCGGGACAGGGGTCTACGAGCAGTACTTC. Amino acids: CASNTAGTGVYEQYF.

The chain joins TRBV15 to TRBJ2-1; D might be TRBD2 (6 bases). Trimming shortened V by 0 bases and J by 4 bases, and 13 bases separated the two germline ends. CDR1 is LNHNV, CDR2 YYDKDF, per germline (reference sequence). This CDR3 region has 16 residues. CDR3 DNA sequence: TGTGCCACCAGCAGAGATCATGGACTACTATACAATGAGCAGTTCTTC. Translating it yields CATSRDHGLLYNEQFF.

CDR3 sequence (DNA): TGTGCCAGCGAATGGGACAGGGATGGGGAGACCCAGTACTTC. Its translation is CASEWDRDGETQYF. The V gene is TRBV6-1, the J gene TRBJ2-5; 9 bases are a match to TRBD1. This CDR3 comprises 14 residues. CDR1 is MNHNS, CDR2 SASEGT, per germline. With V trimmed by 8 bases and J by 5 bases, 9 bases remained unmatched.